These 24 T cell receptor beta chains share one sample of origin, sequenced in a study of T cell changes during pregnancy in multiple sclerosis. The assay was immunoSEQ multiplex PCR, and TCRdb's table has in-frame clones only and misses some. This sample has approximately 66,000 clones, with almost 95% found just once. The source material was peripheral blood, sampled in the third trimester of pregnancy. The receptors shown here come from a female donor in good health, enrolled as a control in a pregnancy study.

In its sample, this clone was seen a few times. This chain connects TRBV19 to TRBJ1-1, with a tentative D call TRBD1 (5 bases). This CDR3 comprises 15 residues. Germline CDR1 is LNHDA and CDR2 is SQIVND (reference sequence). V lost 4 bases and J lost 4, with 16 bases in between. Here the CDR3 reads CASSTGSEQFTEAFF. DNA of the CDR3: TGTGCCAGTAGTACAGGGTCAGAGCAGTTCACTGAAGCTTTCTTT. The entire variable domain, with the rest obtained from reference TRBV19 and TRBJ1-1, is as follows: DGGITQSPKYLFRKEGQNVTLSCEQNLNHDAMYWYRQDPGQGLRLIYYSQIVNDFQKGDIAEGYSVSREKKESFPLTVTSAQKNPTAFYLCASSTGSEQFTEAFFGQGTRLTVV.

J is TRBJ1-2 and V is TRBV4-1; TRBD1 might be the D (6 bases). CDR1 MGHRA and CDR2 YSYEKL come from the germline V gene. The V end was cut by 2 bases, the J end by 6 bases, with 25 bases between. This CDR3 has 18 residues. CDR3 nucleotides: TGCGCCAGCAGCCAAACCCCCGGACGCGTTACAGGGCCGGATGGCTACACCTTC. Translated: CASSQTPGRVTGPDGYTF.

This chain links TRBV5-1 with TRBJ2-1; TRBD1 matches 8 bases. This CDR3 comprises 15 residues. Losses at the gene ends were 4 bases for V and 1 base for J; bases not matched to a gene: 4. CDR1 and CDR2 (germline): SGHRS, YFSETQ. In nucleotides, the CDR3 is TGCGCCAGCAGCGTCGGACAGGGATCCTACAATGAGCAGTTCTTC. Amino acids: CASSVGQGSYNEQFF.

This clone was detected only once. The genes are TRBV15 and TRBJ1-1; weak D call: TRBD1 (6 bases). The CDR3 loop spans 12 amino acids. Germline V lookup: CDR1 LNHNV, CDR2 YYDKDF (reference sequence). The V gene lost 0 bases and the J gene lost 11 bases, with 10 bases spanning the gap. The CDR3 bases are TGTGCCACCAGCAGAGAACAGGGTTTGGCTTTCTTT. Protein product: CATSREQGLAFF. The whole variable domain, remainder taken from reference TRBV15 and TRBJ1-1, is DAMVIQNPRYQVTQFGKPVTLSCSQTLNHNVMYWYQQKSSQAPKLLFHYYDKDFNNEADTPDNFQSRRPNTSFCFLDIRSPGLGDTAMYLCATSREQGLAFFGQGTRLTVV.

V is TRBV6-6 and J is TRBJ1-2; tentative D call: TRBD1 (5 bases). This CDR3 region has 13 residues. Germline values: CDR1 MNHNY, CDR2 SVGAGI (reference sequence). V was cut by 8 bases and J by 4 bases, with 14 bases left in between. The CDR3 bases are TGTGCCAGCCGGAGGCAGGGAGGCTATGGCTACACCTTC. This encodes CASRRQGGYGYTF.

This chain uses TRBV25-1 with TRBJ2-3; 7 positions match TRBD1. The J segment lost 3 bases and the V segment lost 2 bases, leaving 5 bases of the junction unmatched. The CDR3 loop spans 15 amino acids. Germline V gives CDR1 MGHDK, CDR2 SYGVNS. The CDR3 sequence is CASSEPRGLTDTQYF. CDR3 sequence (DNA): TGTGCCAGCAGTGAACCAAGGGGGCTGACAGATACGCAGTATTTT.

This clone was recorded once. J is TRBJ1-1 and V is TRBV5-1, with TRBD1 as a possible D gene (6 bases). Germline-derived CDR1 and CDR2 are SGHRS and YFSETQ. This CDR3 has 14 residues. Trimming took off 0 bases at V and 4 bases at J, with 10 bases between the two ends. DNA for the CDR3: TGCGCCAGCAGCTTGGAGGGGGGGACCACTGAAGCTTTCTTT. Its translation is CASSLEGGTTEAFF.

The V gene is TRBV7-2, the J gene TRBJ2-2, with TRBD2 as a possible D gene (6 bases). The V gene's germline CDR1 is SGHTA and CDR2 FQGNSA. V dropped 5 bases and J dropped 5 bases, with 15 bases sitting between them. The CDR3 is 15 residues long. In DNA, the CDR3 is TGTGCCAGCAGCCTCCGCGGGACTGGGACCGGGGAGCTGTTTTTT. This sequence encodes CASSLRGTGTGELFF.

The chain employs TRBV7-2 and TRBJ2-1, with D unresolved. Deletions cut 1 base from V and 10 bases from J, with 11 bases between. The CDR3 covers 13 residues. Germline loops: CDR1 SGHTA, CDR2 FQGNSA. The CDR3 nucleotides read TGTGCCAGCAGCTTAGACCCCCAGCGCGAGCAGTTCTTC. It specifies CASSLDPQREQFF.

The V call is TRBV28, the J call TRBJ2-7; weak D call: TRBD2 (5 bases). The CDR3 extends over 12 amino acids. Germline assignment: CDR1 MDHEN and CDR2 SYDVKM. With 6 bases removed from V and 6 bases from J, the gap between germline ends came to 12 bases. In nucleotides, the CDR3 is TGTGCCAGCAGGACTACCCTAAGCGAGCAGTACTTC. Its protein is CASRTTLSEQYF.

V gene TRBV28 combines with J gene TRBJ2-5; D may be TRBD1 (6 bases). The CDR3 sequence is 14 residues long. The ends were cut back, 7 bases at V and 2 bases at J, with 14 bases in the middle. CDR1 and CDR2 (germline): MDHEN, SYDVKM. This CDR3 reads CASTSRQVQETQYF. CDR3 nucleotides: TGTGCCAGCACTTCCCGACAGGTACAAGAGACCCAGTACTTC.

The chain carries TRBV28 and TRBJ2-3; tentative D call: TRBD2 (5 bases). Trimming stripped 7 bases from V and 4 bases from J, with 15 bases between. The CDR3 length is 14 residues. Germline-derived CDR1 and CDR2 are MDHEN and SYDVKM. The CDR3 DNA follows: TGTGCCAGCAATCCGGGATGGGTGGCAGATACGCAGTATTTT. Protein sequence: CASNPGWVADTQYF.

This sequence joins TRBV7-2 and TRBJ2-5; D may be TRBD1 (8 bases). The germline CDR1 and CDR2 sequences are SGHTA and FQGNSA. V lost 5 bases and J lost 2, with 12 bases in between. The CDR3 has 14 residues. The CDR3 sequence is CASSDRGLQETQYF. CDR3 nucleotides: TGTGCCAGCAGCGACAGGGGACTACAAGAGACCCAGTACTTC.

The gene calls are TRBV30 and TRBJ2-1, with D hard to call. Per the germline V gene, CDR1 is GTSNPN and CDR2 is SVGIG (reference sequence). The V end was cut by 0 bases, the J end by 8 bases, with 5 bases between. This CDR3 comprises 11 residues. The CDR3 protein is CAWSVIYEQFF. CDR3 in DNA: TGTGCCTGGAGTGTAATCTATGAGCAGTTCTTC. Based on the CDR3 plus reference TRBV30 and TRBJ2-1, the full variable domain is SQTIHQWPATLVQPVGSPLSLECTVEGTSNPNLYWYRQAAGRGLQLLFYSVGIGQISSEVPQNLSASRPQDRQFILSSKKLLLSDSGFYLCAWSVIYEQFFGPGTRLTVL.

V and J are TRBV6-6 and TRBJ1-3; no firm D call. V was shortened by 1 base and J by 2 bases, with 12 bases between the two germline ends. CDR1 and CDR2 (germline): MNHNY, SVGAGI (reference sequence). There are 16 residues in the CDR3. CDR3 DNA sequence: TGTGCCAGCAGTTACTGGGAGGTTGGGACTGGAAACACCATATATTTT. As protein: CASSYWEVGTGNTIYF.

This clone was detected once. Its ends do not fully match the called genes, so a read error is possible. V and J are TRBV29-1 and TRBJ2-7, with D possibly matching TRBD2 (5 bases). CDR3 length: 12 residues. From germline, CDR1 is SQVTM and CDR2 ANQGSEA. The CDR3: CSVDRGPYEQHF. CDR3 sequence (DNA): TGCAGCGTTGACCGGGGTCCCTACGAGCAGCACTTC.

The CDR3 nucleotides are TGTGCCAGTAGTATCCCCAACGACAGGGGGGGTAACTATGGCTACACCTTC. The encoded protein is CASSIPNDRGGNYGYTF. The genes are TRBV19 and TRBJ1-2, with 9 bases lining up with TRBD1. V lost 3 bases to trimming and J lost 1 base; unmatched junction nucleotides: 9. This CDR3 spans 17 amino acids. Germline V lookup: CDR1 LNHDA, CDR2 SQIVND (reference sequence).

The chain couples TRBV19 to TRBJ2-1, with 7 bases identical to TRBD2. The CDR3 runs 14 residues. CDR1 is LNHDA and CDR2 is SQIVND in the germline V gene (reference sequence). V shed 6 bases and J 7 bases; nucleotides not matched to a gene: 9. The CDR3 DNA is TGTGCCAGTAGAACTGGACTAGTGGGTAATGAGCAGTTCTTC. Amino acids: CASRTGLVGNEQFF.

The CDR3 reads CASRRDSYGYTF. The DNA of the CDR3 is TGTGCCAGCAGACGTGACAGTTATGGCTACACCTTC. This chain joins TRBV5-6 and TRBJ1-2; a weak D match, TRBD1 (5 bases). Between the trimmed V and J ends, which lost 5 bases and 5 bases, there was a span of 10 bases. CDR3 length: 12 residues. Germline CDR1 is SGHDT and CDR2 is YYEEEE.

In nucleotides, the CDR3 is TGTGCCAGCAGCCGAAATAGCGGGAGGCTTGGCGATGAGCAGTTCTTC. It translates to CASSRNSGRLGDEQFF. The chain couples TRBV5-5 to TRBJ2-1; 10 bases match TRBD2. The CDR3 has 16 amino acids. CDR1 and CDR2 from the germline V gene are SGHKS and YYEKEE (reference sequence). The ends lost 4 bases at V and 8 bases at J; junction bases unmatched: 12. The full variable domain, its missing parts supplied by reference TRBV5-5 and TRBJ2-1, is DAGVTQSPTHLIKTRGQQVTLRCSPISGHKSVSWYQQVLGQGPQFIFQYYEKEERGRGNFPDRFSARQFPNYSSELNVNALLLGDSALYLCASSRNSGRLGDEQFFGPGTRLTVL.

This clone was seen only a few times. J is TRBJ2-7 and V is TRBV7-2; 9 positions match TRBD2. J lost 7 bases, V lost 1 base, and 8 bases had no gene match. CDR1 is SGHTA and CDR2 is FQGNSA in the germline V gene. The CDR3 length is 15 residues. CDR3 in DNA: TGTGCCAGCAGCTTAGGGCTAGCGGGGACAAGGGAGCAGTACTTC. This sequence encodes CASSLGLAGTREQYF. The full variable domain, completed using reference TRBV7-2 and TRBJ2-7, is GAGVSQSPSNKVTEKGKDVELRCDPISGHTALYWYRQSLGQGLEFLIYFQGNSAPDKSGLPSDRFSAERTGGSVSTLTIQRTQQEDSAVYLCASSLGLAGTREQYFGPGTRLTVT.

The chain employs TRBV28 and TRBJ2-7; tentatively, D is TRBD1 (5 bases). Per the germline V gene, CDR1 is MDHEN and CDR2 is SYDVKM. This CDR3 comprises 14 residues. V was shortened by 9 bases and J by 0 bases, with 15 bases between the two germline ends. CDR3 amino acids: CASLRQGSSYEQYF. CDR3 DNA: TGTGCCAGTCTCCGCCAGGGAAGCTCCTACGAGCAGTACTTC.

The chain employs TRBV28 and TRBJ2-7; TRBD2 matches at 8 bases. The CDR3 totals 15 residues. J lost 5 bases, V lost 2 bases, and 8 bases had no gene match. CDR1 and CDR2 from the germline V gene are MDHEN and SYDVKM. CDR3 in DNA: TGTGCCAGCAGTTTAATAGGCGGGAGGCATCACGAGCAGTACTTC. Translated: CASSLIGGRHHEQYF.

This rearrangement joins TRBV9 to TRBJ2-3; 9 nucleotides agree with TRBD1. Germline V CDR1 and CDR2: SGDLS, YYNGEE. This CDR3 is built from 15 residues. The J segment lost 2 bases and the V segment lost 4 bases, leaving 5 bases of the junction unmatched. The CDR3 loop reads CASSNRDRATDTQYF. The CDR3 bases are TGTGCCAGCAGCAACCGGGACAGGGCCACAGATACGCAGTATTTT.